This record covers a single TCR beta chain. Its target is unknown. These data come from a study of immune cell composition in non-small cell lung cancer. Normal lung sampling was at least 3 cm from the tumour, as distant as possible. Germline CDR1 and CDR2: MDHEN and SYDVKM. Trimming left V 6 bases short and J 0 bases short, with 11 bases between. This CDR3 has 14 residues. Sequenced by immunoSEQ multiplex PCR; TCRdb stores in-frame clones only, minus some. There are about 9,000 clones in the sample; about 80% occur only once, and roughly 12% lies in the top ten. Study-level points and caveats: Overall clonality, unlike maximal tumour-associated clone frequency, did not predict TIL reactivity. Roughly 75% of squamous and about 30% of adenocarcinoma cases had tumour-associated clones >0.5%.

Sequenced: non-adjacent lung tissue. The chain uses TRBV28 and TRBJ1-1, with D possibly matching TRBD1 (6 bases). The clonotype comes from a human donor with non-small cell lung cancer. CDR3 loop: CASRNRVVNTEAFF. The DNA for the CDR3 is TGTGCCAGCAGAAACAGGGTCGTGAACACTGAAGCTTTCTTT.